This T cell receptor beta chain was identified during a study of Ad26.COV2.S vaccination and SARS-CoV-2 variants. Whole-study findings and limits: Vaccine recipients surpassed placebo recipients in spike-specific TCR breadth.

CDR1 SEHNR and CDR2 FQNEAQ come from the germline V gene (reference sequence). CDR3 length: 15 amino acids. V lost 5 bases to trimming and J lost 4 bases, with 14 bases between them. Remarks on this clone: Its antigen is unidentified.

Assay: immunoSEQ multiplex PCR; the TCRdb copy retains only in-frame clones and omits some. The repertoire holds around 350,000 clones, 90% to 95% seen once, with 3.5% to 4.5% in the top ten. The TCR comes from a human donor who had recovered from COVID-19. The source was peripheral blood, collected after recovery from COVID-19. This sequence joins TRBV7-9 and TRBJ2-2; D is unresolved. The CDR3 DNA is TGTGCCAGCAGCCCCCCATCGGCTGGCACCGGGGAGCTGTTTTTT. The encoded protein is CASSPPSAGTGELFF.